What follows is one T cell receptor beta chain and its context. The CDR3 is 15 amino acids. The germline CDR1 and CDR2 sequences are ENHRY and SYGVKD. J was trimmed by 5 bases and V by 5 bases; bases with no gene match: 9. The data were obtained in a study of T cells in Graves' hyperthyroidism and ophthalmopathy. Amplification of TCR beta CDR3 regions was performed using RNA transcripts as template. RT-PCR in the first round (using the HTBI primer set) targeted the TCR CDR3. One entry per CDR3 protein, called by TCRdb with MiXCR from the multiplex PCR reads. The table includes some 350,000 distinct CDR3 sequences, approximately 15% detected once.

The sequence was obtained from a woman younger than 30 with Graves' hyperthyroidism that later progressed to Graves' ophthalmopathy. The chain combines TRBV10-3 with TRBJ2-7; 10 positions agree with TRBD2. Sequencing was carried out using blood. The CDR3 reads CAISPSSGSSNEQYF. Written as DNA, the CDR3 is TGTGCCATCAGTCCCTCTAGCGGGAGTTCCAACGAGCAGTACTTC.